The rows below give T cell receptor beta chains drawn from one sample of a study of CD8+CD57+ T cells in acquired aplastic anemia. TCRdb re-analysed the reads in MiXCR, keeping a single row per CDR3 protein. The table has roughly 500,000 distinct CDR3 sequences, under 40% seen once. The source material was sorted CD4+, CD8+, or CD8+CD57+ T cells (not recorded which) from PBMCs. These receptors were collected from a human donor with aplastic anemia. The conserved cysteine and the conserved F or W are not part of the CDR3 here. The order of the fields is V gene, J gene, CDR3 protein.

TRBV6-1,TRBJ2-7,ASSNAAAWGYEQY
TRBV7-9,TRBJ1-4,ASSHNGIGGGSSNEKLF
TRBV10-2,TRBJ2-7,ASSEPGPYEQY
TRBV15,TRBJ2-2,ATSRTGRNTGELF
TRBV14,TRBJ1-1,ASSQVGTEAF
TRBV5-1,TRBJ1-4,ASTLLGGTNEKLF
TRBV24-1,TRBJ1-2,ATSDPRSAYGYT
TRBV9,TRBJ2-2,ASSVDTGELF
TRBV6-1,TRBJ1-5,ASGSSQGQPQH
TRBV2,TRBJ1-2,ASSLSLGHRRGYT
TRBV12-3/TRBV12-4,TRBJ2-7,ASSFEAGEYEQY
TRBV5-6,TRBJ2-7,ASSLTPGPTYEQY
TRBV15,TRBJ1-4,ATSRGEEKLF
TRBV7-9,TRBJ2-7,ASSPGQLYEQY
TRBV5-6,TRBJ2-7,ASSLELAGSKQY
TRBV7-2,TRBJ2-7,ASSLTNYEQY
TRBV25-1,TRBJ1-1,ASSEYHPSGTEAF
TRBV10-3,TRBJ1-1,ASSPRDRGNTEAF
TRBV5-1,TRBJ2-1,ASRLRGEGEQF
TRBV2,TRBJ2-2,ASRGQGTGELF
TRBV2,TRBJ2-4,ASTLAVAKNIQY
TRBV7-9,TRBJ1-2,ASSFHRADYGYT
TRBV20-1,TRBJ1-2,SASYRDGYT
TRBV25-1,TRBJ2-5,ASSAGETQY
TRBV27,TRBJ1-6,ASSLSGVGSPLH
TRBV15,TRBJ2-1,ATSPGLYNEQF
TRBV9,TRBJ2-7,ASRFPTGVPYEQY